A selection of T cell receptor beta chains follows, all from one sample in a study of T cell clusters in autoimmune cytopenias. TCRdb re-called the multiplex PCR reads, yielding one record per CDR3 amino acid sequence without DNA. The table for this sample gives about 5,000 distinct CDR3 sequences. Specimen: peripheral blood. The receptors shown here come from a human donor with an autoimmune cytopenia or autoimmune hepatitis (not recorded which). Both conserved end residues are part of each CDR3. Each record gives: V gene, clone size, J gene, CDR3 protein. Clone size, where shown, is once, few, many, or a class for clones that have expanded.

TRBV30	.	TRBJ1-4	CAWISRTRSEKLFF
TRBV5-1	.	TRBJ1-6	CASSLVGQGANNSPLHF
TRBV12-3/TRBV12-4	medium-sized	TRBJ2-3	CASTPQKRGTDTQYF
TRBV29-1	medium-sized	TRBJ1-2	CSVEGQGTAHGYTF
TRBV24-1	.	TRBJ2-2	CATSAAAEDGELFF
TRBV2	.	TRBJ1-5	CASSVRGVQPQHF
TRBV10-3	medium-sized	TRBJ2-5	CAISEASGGGTQYF
TRBV14	.	TRBJ2-5	CASSQGETQTQYF
TRBV6-1	medium-sized	TRBJ1-1	CASRDILNTEAFF
TRBV30	.	TRBJ2-1	CAWSVLPTSGSHNEQFF
TRBV6-6	.	TRBJ1-1	CASTRDTEAFF
TRBV20-1	.	TRBJ2-1	CSAIAPLRTSGYNEQFF
TRBV30	medium-sized	TRBJ2-1	CAWSVGAGGTYNEQFF
TRBV11-1	medium-sized	TRBJ2-7	CASRVSGGTYEQYF
TRBV13	.	TRBJ1-2	CASSLEGGYGYTF
TRBV6-5	.	TRBJ1-2	CASSTTGTNYGYTF
TRBV7-9	.	TRBJ1-2	CASSSEAGGRGYTF
TRBV7-9	.	TRBJ1-3	CASSIGGGNTIYF
TRBV19	medium-sized	TRBJ1-2	CASSIPGNFYGYTF
TRBV7-6	medium-sized	TRBJ2-2	CASSLPTSGGRELFF
TRBV12-3/TRBV12-4	.	TRBJ2-1	CASSQSGGAAFSNEQFF
TRBV5-5	.	TRBJ2-5	CASSSPSSGRSGETQYF
TRBV6-5	medium-sized	TRBJ2-5	CASKVGEETQYF
TRBV27	.	TRBJ2-7	CAISESFREQGQYF
TRBV29-1	.	TRBJ1-2	CSFGSGTDYGYTF
TRBV6-5	.	TRBJ2-4	CASSSQGLAGGLIAKNIQYF
TRBV7-9	.	TRBJ1-6	CASSLGGGSPLHF
TRBV6-5	medium-sized	TRBJ2-1	CASSIGQGEFF
TRBV19	.	TRBJ2-7	CASSIAPIRTGAPYEQYF
TRBV4-2	.	TRBJ2-3	CASSPFSDSRDTQYF
TRBV18	.	TRBJ2-7	CASSQPGGRDLGQYF
TRBV30	.	TRBJ1-5	CAWSGSDNQPQHF
TRBV11-1	medium-sized	TRBJ2-5	CASTFIGGGQETQYF
TRBV6-5	medium-sized	TRBJ2-5	CASSYSNKGQETQYF
TRBV7-6	medium-sized	TRBJ2-2	CASSPGMTGELFF
TRBV30	.	TRBJ1-1	CAWSPNENTEAFF
TRBV27	medium-sized	TRBJ2-1	CASTPLAGTLNEQFF
TRBV29-1	medium-sized	TRBJ2-7	CSVGGDSYEQYF
TRBV7-9	.	TRBJ2-7	CASSLDASGGNPYEQYF
TRBV10-2	.	TRBJ2-1	CASSMGPEQFF
TRBV30	medium-sized	TRBJ1-2	CAWSVGLEAAGGYTF
TRBV6-5	medium-sized	TRBJ2-1	CASSPPPGQSDEQFF
TRBV20-1	.	TRBJ2-7	CSARDMSGGYEQYF
TRBV19	medium-sized	TRBJ1-2	CASSKDRGLDYGYTF
TRBV12-3/TRBV12-4	.	TRBJ2-3	CASSQLAGITDTQYF
TRBV19	.	TRBJ1-2	CASSINLGPTNYGYTF
TRBV12-3/TRBV12-4	.	TRBJ1-2	CASSADNNYGYTF
TRBV12-3/TRBV12-4	medium-sized	TRBJ2-1	CASLPRRGEYNEQFF
TRBV10-3	.	TRBJ1-2	CAISESPGQGRGYTF
TRBV27	.	TRBJ2-3	CASSPRGSGGTDTQYF
TRBV19	medium-sized	TRBJ2-1	CASSILYNEQFF
TRBV7-9	.	TRBJ1-5	CASSLSGQGDQPQHF
TRBV6-5	medium-sized	TRBJ2-7	CASSYGQGAWEQYF
TRBV19	medium-sized	TRBJ2-3	CASIERLGIGTDTQYF
TRBV5-1	.	TRBJ2-5	CASSLGQETQYF